The 12 T cell receptor beta chains given below trace back to one sample, sequenced in a study of blood T cell repertoires in COVID-19. Clones were read by immunoSEQ multiplex PCR, and TCRdb kept only the in-frame ones, dropping some. There are tens of thousands of clones in the sample; more than 70% occur only once, and 7% to 9% lies in the top ten. What was sequenced was peripheral blood. These TCRs come from a human donor with acute or convalescent COVID-19. The donor label of this sample is uncertain.

The chain carries TRBV7-9 and TRBJ1-2; D not certain. The CDR3 loop spans 14 amino acids. Trimming shortened V by 1 base and J by 4 bases, and 10 bases separated the two germline ends. Germline V CDR1 and CDR2: SEHNR, FQNEAQ (reference sequence). CDR3 DNA sequence: TGTGCCAGCAGCTTAGGCGGGGATCCCTATGGCTACACCTTC. Its translation is CASSLGGDPYGYTF.

This chain joins TRBV5-1 and TRBJ2-5; TRBD1 aligns across 9 bases. The CDR3 loop spans 15 amino acids. Germline V gives CDR1 SGHRS, CDR2 YFSETQ. After removal of 4 bases from V and 1 base from J, the junction contained 5 bases not matched to a gene. The CDR3 coding sequence is TGCGCCAGCAGCCCACAGGGGGCCTTCCAAGAGACCCAGTACTTC. Its translation: CASSPQGAFQETQYF.

The rearrangement links TRBV11-3 to TRBJ2-3, with no clear D. Germline V lookup: CDR1 SGHNT, CDR2 YENEEA. There are 13 residues in the CDR3. V lost 0 bases, J lost 1 base, and 2 bases lay in between. DNA for the CDR3: TGTGCCAGCAGCTTAGACGGCACAGATACGCAGTATTTT. Protein: CASSLDGTDTQYF.

The chain employs TRBV29-1 and TRBJ1-1; maybe TRBD1 (6 bases). This CDR3 comprises 14 residues. Germline CDR1 is SQVTM and CDR2 is ANQGSEA. Trimming left V 2 bases short and J 1 base short, with 11 bases between. The CDR3 DNA is TGCAGCGTTGAAAGGGAAGGGGGGAACACTGAAGCTTTCTTT. Translated: CSVEREGGNTEAFF.

The rearrangement links TRBV5-1 to TRBJ2-5; 13 nucleotides agree with TRBD2. CDR3 length equals 15 residues. With 0 bases clipped from V and 5 bases from J, the junction kept 1 base outside the gene matches. Germline values: CDR1 SGHRS, CDR2 YFSETQ. CDR3 nucleotide sequence: TGCGCCAGCAGCTTGGCGACTAGCGGGGGGGAGACCCAGTACTTC. This encodes CASSLATSGGETQYF. The complete variable domain, with remaining parts taken from reference TRBV5-1 and TRBJ2-5, reads KAGVTQTPRYLIKTRGQQVTLSCSPISGHRSVSWYQQTPGQGLQFLFEYFSETQRNKGNFPGRFSGRQFSNSRSEMNVSTLELGDSALYLCASSLATSGGETQYFGPGTRLLVL.

This sequence joins TRBV27 and TRBJ1-2; tentatively, D is TRBD1 (5 bases). The CDR3 runs 16 residues. The V and J ends lost 6 bases and 2 bases respectively, with 19 bases between them. Germline CDR1 and CDR2: MNHEY and SMNVEV (reference sequence). The CDR3 sequence is CASSQTPGWRNYGYTF. The CDR3 DNA reads as TGTGCCAGCAGCCAGACCCCAGGGTGGAGAAACTATGGCTACACCTTC.

V gene TRBV7-2 combines with J gene TRBJ1-6; TRBD1 agrees at 7 bases. Germline V gene sequence: CDR1 SGHTA, CDR2 FQGNSA. Trimming removed 6 bases from V and 5 bases from J; junction bases left unmatched: 10. The CDR3 consists of 16 residues. The CDR3 protein is CASRSRPGQNNSPLHF. The CDR3 region has the DNA TGTGCCAGCAGATCGCGCCCGGGACAGAATAATTCACCCCTCCACTTT.

This clone has more than one count but fewer than ten. V and J are TRBV7-3 and TRBJ1-2; TRBD1 matches at 7 bases. CDR1 and CDR2 (germline): SGHTA, FQGTGA. This CDR3 has 17 amino acids. With 5 bases clipped from V and 7 bases from J, the junction kept 19 bases outside the gene matches. The CDR3: CASSPTADRASRAGYTF. CDR3 DNA sequence: TGTGCCAGCAGCCCTACCGCCGACAGGGCATCTCGGGCTGGCTACACCTTC. Based on the CDR3 plus reference TRBV7-3 and TRBJ1-2, the full variable domain is GAGVSQTPSNKVTEKGKYVELRCDPISGHTALYWYRQSLGQGPEFLIYFQGTGAADDSGLPNDRFFAVRPEGSVSTLKIQRTERGDSAVYLCASSPTADRASRAGYTFGSGTRLTVV.

The chain has TRBV7-9 and TRBJ1-1; tentatively, D is TRBD1 (6 bases). The germline CDR1 and CDR2 sequences are SEHNR and FQNEAQ (reference sequence). V was trimmed by 10 bases and J by 5 bases, leaving 17 bases between them. CDR3 size: 13 residues. CDR3 amino acids: CATGGLLGTEAFF. DNA for the CDR3: TGTGCCACGGGGGGGCTATTGGGGACTGAAGCTTTCTTT.

The chain carries TRBV6-2 or TRBV6-3 and TRBJ1-5, with D possibly being TRBD1 (6 bases). CDR3 size: 15 residues. Germline V lookup: CDR1 MNHEY, CDR2 SVGEGT. V was clipped by 4 bases and J by 0 bases, with 10 bases between them. CDR3 bases: TGTGCCAGCAGTTTCGGACAGTCTAGCAATCAGCCCCAGCATTTT. Residues: CASSFGQSSNQPQHF.

This chain links TRBV2 with TRBJ1-4; weak D call: TRBD1 (6 bases). Trimming pared 6 bases from V and 3 bases from J, leaving 11 bases between. This CDR3 has 14 amino acids. The germline CDR1 and CDR2 sequences are SNHLY and FYNNEI. The DNA of the CDR3 is TGTGCCAGCAGACAGGGAAGGGCTAATGAAAAACTGTTTTTT. Its protein is CASRQGRANEKLFF.

J is TRBJ2-3 and V is TRBV4-3; D is unclear. The CDR3 is made up of 13 amino acids. The germline gives CDR1 LGHNA, CDR2 YSLEER. V lost 5 bases and J lost 4, with 10 bases in between. In DNA, the CDR3 is TGCGCCAGCAGCTCGACCCGGGCAGATACGCAGTATTTT. Translating it yields CASSSTRADTQYF.